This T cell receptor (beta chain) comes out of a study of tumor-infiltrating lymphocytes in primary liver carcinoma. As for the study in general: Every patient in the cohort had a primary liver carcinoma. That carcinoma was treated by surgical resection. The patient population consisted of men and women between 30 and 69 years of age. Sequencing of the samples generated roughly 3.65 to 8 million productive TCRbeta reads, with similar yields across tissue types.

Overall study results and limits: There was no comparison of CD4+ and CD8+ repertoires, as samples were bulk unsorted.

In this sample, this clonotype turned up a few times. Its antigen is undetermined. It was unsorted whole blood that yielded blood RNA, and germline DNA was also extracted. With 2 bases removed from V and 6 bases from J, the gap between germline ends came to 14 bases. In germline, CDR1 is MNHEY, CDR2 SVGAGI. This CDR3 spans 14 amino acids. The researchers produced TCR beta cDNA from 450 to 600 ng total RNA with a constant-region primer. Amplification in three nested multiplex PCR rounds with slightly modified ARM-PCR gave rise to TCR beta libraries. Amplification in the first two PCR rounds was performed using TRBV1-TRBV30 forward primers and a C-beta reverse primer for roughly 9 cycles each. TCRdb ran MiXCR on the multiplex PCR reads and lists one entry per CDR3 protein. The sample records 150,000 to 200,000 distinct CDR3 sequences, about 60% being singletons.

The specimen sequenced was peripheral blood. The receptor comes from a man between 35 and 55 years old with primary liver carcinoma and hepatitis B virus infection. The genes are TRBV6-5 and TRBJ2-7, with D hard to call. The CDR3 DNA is TGTGCCAGCAGTTACACGGGCCCTCCTGTCGAGCAGTACTTC. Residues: CASSYTGPPVEQYF.